This is a list of T cell receptor beta chains from one sample in a study of memory CD4+ T cells and cytomegalovirus serostatus. Clones were read by immunoSEQ multiplex PCR, and TCRdb kept only the in-frame ones, dropping some. The sample lists about 56,000 clones, around 80% seen once, with over 0.35% in the top ten. Sequencing used memory CD4+ T cells from blood. All receptors derive from an adult in good health and CMV-seronegative. Both conserved end residues are part of each CDR3. Fields, in order: J gene, D gene, V gene, clone size, CDR3 DNA, CDR3 protein. A D gene is named only where the DNA matches it firmly. Some rows mark clone size as missing; the rest say once, few, many or name a class of expanded clone.

TRBJ1-5,NA,TRBV19,few,TGTGCCAGTACCGATCCGGGGGGACATCAGCCCCAGCATTTT,CASTDPGGHQPQHF
TRBJ1-1,TRBD1,TRBV6-1,NA,TGTGCCAGCACCGGACAGGGGAACACTGAAGCTTTCTTT,CASTGQGNTEAFF
TRBJ2-3,NA,TRBV18,NA,TGTGCCAGCTCACCACCCTTCCGGGGGAGCACAGATACGCAGTATTTT,CASSPPFRGSTDTQYF
TRBJ2-7,NA,TRBV29-1,few,TGCAGCGTTGGGGCGGGTTCCTACGAGCAGTACTTC,CSVGAGSYEQYF
TRBJ2-1,NA,TRBV27,NA,TGTGCCAGCAGTTTGATATGGCCCCAGGTAAACAATGAGCAGTTCTTC,CASSLIWPQVNNEQFF
TRBJ2-3,TRBD2,TRBV11-2,NA,TGTGCCAGCAGGGTCGACGGGACTAGGGCAGATACGCAGTATTTT,CASRVDGTRADTQYF
TRBJ1-3,NA,TRBV10-3,NA,TGTGCCATCAATGGACAGTCTGGAAACACCATATATTTT,CAINGQSGNTIYF
TRBJ1-5,NA,TRBV7-6,once,TGTGCCAGCAGTTACAGCTGGGGCCCGAATCAGCCCCAGCATTTT,CASSYSWGPNQPQHF
TRBJ2-3,NA,TRBV5-4,NA,TGTGCCAGCAGCTTGGACAGGCCCAATACGCAGTATTTT,CASSLDRPNTQYF
TRBJ2-3,TRBD2,TRBV7-2,NA,TGTGCCAGCAGCTTAGCGTGGCGGGGGGGCACAGATACGCAGTATTTT,CASSLAWRGGTDTQYF
TRBJ2-7,TRBD2,TRBV6-5,once,TGTGCCAGCAGTCCTCCTGCTAGCGGGGACTACGAGCAGTACTTC,CASSPPASGDYEQYF
TRBJ2-3,TRBD1,TRBV18,NA,TGTGCCAGCTCACCAGGGACAGGCACAGATACGCAGTATTTT,CASSPGTGTDTQYF
TRBJ2-1,TRBD1,TRBV5-6,few,TGTGCCAGCAGCTTGGGTGGCCTGGGACAGGGCTACAATGAGCAGTTCTTC,CASSLGGLGQGYNEQFF
TRBJ1-5,TRBD1,TRBV5-8,NA,TGTGCCAGCAGCTTACAGGGGAGCAATCAGCCCCAGCATTTT,CASSLQGSNQPQHF
TRBJ1-3,NA,TRBV7-2,NA,TGTGCCAGCAGCTTAGCGGCCCACATTAACCCTGCAGGGAGGTTCGGGAACACCATATATTTT,CASSLAAHINPAGRFGNTIYF
TRBJ2-2,TRBD2,TRBV7-6,NA,TGTGCCAGCAGCTTAGGGGGGGGGACGAACACCGGGGAGCTGTTTTTT,CASSLGGGTNTGELFF
TRBJ2-2,NA,TRBV11-3,NA,TGTGCCAGCAAGAAGGGGGGGTCGGACACCGGGGAGCTGTTTTTT,CASKKGGSDTGELFF
TRBJ2-1,NA,TRBV2,once,TGTGCCAGCAGTGAGACAGTCCCCTACAATGAGCAGTTCTTC,CASSETVPYNEQFF
TRBJ1-5,NA,TRBV4-1,few,TGCGCCAGCAGCCAAGACAGGAGGCAGCCCCAGCATTTT,CASSQDRRQPQHF
TRBJ2-5,NA,TRBV7-9,NA,TGTGCCAGCAGCTTAGTTGCCGTGGGAGAGACCCAGTACTTC,CASSLVAVGETQYF